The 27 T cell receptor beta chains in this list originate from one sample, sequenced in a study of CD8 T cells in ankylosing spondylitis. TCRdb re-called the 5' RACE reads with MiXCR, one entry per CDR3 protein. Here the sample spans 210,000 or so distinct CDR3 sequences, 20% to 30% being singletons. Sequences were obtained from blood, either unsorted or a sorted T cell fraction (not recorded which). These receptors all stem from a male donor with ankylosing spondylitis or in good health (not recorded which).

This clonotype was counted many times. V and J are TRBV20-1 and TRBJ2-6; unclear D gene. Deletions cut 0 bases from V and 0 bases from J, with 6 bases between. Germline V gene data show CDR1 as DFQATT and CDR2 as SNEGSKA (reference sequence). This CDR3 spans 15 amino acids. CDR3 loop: CSARDSHSGANVLTF. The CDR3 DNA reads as TGCAGTGCTAGAGATTCGCACTCTGGGGCCAACGTCCTGACTTTC.

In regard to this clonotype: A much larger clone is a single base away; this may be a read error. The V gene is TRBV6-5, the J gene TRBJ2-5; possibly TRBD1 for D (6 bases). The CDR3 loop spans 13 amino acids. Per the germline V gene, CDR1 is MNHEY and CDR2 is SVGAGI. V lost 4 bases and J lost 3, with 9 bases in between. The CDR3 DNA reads TGTGCCAGCAGTTTCGGACAGAAAGAGACCCAGTACTTC. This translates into CASSFGQKETQYF.

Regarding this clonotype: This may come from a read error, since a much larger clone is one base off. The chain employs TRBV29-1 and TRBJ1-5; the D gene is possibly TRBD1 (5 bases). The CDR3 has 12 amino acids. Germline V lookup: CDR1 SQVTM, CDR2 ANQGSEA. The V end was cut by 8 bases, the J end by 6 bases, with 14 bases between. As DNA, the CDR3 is TGCAGCTTTCAGGAGGGGAGTCAGCCCCAGCATTTT. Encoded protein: CSFQEGSQPQHF. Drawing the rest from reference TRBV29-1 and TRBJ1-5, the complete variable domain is SAVISQKPSRDICQRGTSLTIQCQVDSQVTMMFWYRQQPGQSLTLIATANQGSEATYESGFVIDKFPISRPNLTFSTLTVSNMSPEDSSIYLCSFQEGSQPQHFGDGTRLSIL.

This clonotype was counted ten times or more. DNA for the CDR3: TGCAGCGTTGTGACAGGGAGCTCCTACAATGAGCAGTTCTTC. Encoded protein: CSVVTGSSYNEQFF. The chain carries TRBV29-1 and TRBJ2-1; 7 bases align to TRBD1. The germline V gene has CDR1 SQVTM and CDR2 ANQGSEA. This CDR3 has 14 residues. V trimming: 4 bases; J trimming: 0 bases; junction bases outside the gene matches: 3.

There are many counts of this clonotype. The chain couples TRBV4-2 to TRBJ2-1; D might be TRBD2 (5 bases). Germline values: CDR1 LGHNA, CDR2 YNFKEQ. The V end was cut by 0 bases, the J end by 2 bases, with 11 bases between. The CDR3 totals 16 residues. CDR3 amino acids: CASSQDAGITYNEQFF. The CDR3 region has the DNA TGTGCCAGCAGCCAAGATGCCGGGATCACCTACAATGAGCAGTTCTTC.

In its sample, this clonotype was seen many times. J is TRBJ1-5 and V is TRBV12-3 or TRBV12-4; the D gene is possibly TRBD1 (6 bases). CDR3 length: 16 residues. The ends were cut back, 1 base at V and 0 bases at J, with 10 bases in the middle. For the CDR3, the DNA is TGTGCCAGCAGTTTAGGGGGGCCCGGTAGCAATCAGCCCCAGCATTTT. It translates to CASSLGGPGSNQPQHF.

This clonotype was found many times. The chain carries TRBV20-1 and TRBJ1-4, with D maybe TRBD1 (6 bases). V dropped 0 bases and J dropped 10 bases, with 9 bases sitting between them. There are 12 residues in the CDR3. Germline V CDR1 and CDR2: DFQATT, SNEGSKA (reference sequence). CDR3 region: CSARDRRGKLFF. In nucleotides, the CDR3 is TGCAGTGCTAGAGATCGCAGGGGAAAACTGTTTTTT.

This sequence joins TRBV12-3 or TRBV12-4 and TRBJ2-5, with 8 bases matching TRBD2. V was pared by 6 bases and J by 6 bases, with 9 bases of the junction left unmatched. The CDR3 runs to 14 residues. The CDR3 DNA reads TGTGCCAGCAGAAATAGCGGGAACGTTAAGACCCAGTACTTC. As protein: CASRNSGNVKTQYF.

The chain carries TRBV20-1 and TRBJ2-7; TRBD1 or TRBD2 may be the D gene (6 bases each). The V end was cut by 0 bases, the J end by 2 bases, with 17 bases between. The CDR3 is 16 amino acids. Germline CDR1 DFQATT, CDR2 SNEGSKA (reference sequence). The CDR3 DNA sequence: TGCAGTGCTAGAGAGAGAAGGGGGACTGACACCTACGAGCAGTACTTC. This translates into CSARERRGTDTYEQYF.

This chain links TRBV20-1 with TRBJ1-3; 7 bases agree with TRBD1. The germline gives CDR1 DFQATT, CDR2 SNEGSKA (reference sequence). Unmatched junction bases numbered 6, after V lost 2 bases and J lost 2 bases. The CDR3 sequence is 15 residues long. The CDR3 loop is CSARPGTAAGNTIYF. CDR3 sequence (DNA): TGCAGTGCTAGACCTGGGACAGCAGCTGGAAACACCATATATTTT.

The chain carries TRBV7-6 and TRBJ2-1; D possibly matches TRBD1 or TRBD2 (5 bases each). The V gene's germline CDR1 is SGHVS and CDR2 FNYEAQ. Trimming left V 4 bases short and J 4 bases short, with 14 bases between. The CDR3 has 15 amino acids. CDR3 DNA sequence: TGTGCCAGCAGCTCCGCCGGGACGGATTACAATGAGCAGTTCTTC. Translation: CASSSAGTDYNEQFF.

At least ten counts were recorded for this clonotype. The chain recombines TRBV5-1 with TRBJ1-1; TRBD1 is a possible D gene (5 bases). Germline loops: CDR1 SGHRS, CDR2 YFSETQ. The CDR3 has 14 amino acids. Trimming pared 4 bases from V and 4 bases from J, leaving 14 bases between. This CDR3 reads CASSTGPSGTEAFF. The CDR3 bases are TGCGCCAGCAGCACGGGACCTTCGGGCACTGAAGCTTTCTTT.

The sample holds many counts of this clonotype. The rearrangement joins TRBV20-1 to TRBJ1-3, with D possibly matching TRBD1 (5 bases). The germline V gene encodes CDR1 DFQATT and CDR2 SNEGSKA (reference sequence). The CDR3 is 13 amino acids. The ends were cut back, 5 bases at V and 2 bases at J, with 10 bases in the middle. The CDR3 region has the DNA TGCAGTGCTGGGCAAGGGGCTGGAAACACCATATATTTT. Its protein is CSAGQGAGNTIYF.

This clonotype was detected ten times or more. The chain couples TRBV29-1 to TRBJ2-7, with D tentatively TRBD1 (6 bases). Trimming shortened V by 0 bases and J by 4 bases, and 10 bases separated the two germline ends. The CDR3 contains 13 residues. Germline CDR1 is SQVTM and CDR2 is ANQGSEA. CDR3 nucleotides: TGCAGCGTTGAAGATACAGGGATTTACGAGCAGTACTTC. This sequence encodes CSVEDTGIYEQYF.

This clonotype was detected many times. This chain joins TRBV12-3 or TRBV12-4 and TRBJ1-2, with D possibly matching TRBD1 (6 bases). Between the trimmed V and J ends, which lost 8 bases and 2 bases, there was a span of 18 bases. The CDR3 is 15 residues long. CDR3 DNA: TGTGCCAGCCGAAGAACCGCGACAGGCAACTATGGCTACACCTTC. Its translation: CASRRTATGNYGYTF.

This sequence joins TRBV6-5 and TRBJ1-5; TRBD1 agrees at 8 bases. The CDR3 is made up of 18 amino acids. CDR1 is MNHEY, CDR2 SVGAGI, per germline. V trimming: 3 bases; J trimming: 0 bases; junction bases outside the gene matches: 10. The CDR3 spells CASSYHDRGGYSNQPQHF. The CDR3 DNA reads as TGTGCCAGCAGTTATCACGACAGGGGAGGTTATAGCAATCAGCCCCAGCATTTT.

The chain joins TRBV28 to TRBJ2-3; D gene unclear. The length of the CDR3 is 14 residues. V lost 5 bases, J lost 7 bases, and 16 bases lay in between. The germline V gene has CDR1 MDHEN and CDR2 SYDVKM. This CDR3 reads CASSPDPSVNTQYF. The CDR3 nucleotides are TGTGCCAGCAGTCCGGACCCCTCAGTGAATACGCAGTATTTT. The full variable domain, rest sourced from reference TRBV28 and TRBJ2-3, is DVKVTQSSRYLVKRTGEKVFLECVQDMDHENMFWYRQDPGLGLRLIYFSYDVKMKEKGDIPEGYSVSREKKERFSLILESASTNQTSMYLCASSPDPSVNTQYFGPGTRLTVL.

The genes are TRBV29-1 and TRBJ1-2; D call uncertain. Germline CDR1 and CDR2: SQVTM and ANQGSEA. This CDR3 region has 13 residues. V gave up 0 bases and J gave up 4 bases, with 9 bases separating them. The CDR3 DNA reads TGCAGCGTTGAAGAAAAGGTGCGCTATGGCTACACCTTC. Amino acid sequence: CSVEEKVRYGYTF.

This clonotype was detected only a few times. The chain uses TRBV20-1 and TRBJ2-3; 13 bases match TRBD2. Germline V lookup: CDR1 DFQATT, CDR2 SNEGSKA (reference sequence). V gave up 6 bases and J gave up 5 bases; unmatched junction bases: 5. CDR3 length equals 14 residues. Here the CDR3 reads CSAWTSGSKDTQYF. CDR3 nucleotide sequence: TGCAGTGCCTGGACTAGCGGGAGTAAAGATACGCAGTATTTT.

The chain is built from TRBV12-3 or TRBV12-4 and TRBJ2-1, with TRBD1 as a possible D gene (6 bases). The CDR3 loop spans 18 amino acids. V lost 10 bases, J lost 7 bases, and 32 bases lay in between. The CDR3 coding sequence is TGTGCCATCAATCCCCAGGGGTCCCGGGACCTCCTATGGAATGAGCAGTTCTTC. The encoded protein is CAINPQGSRDLLWNEQFF.

The CDR3 loop is CASRAPGGYYNEQFF. The CDR3, as DNA: TGTGCCAGCAGAGCCCCAGGCGGGTATTACAATGAGCAGTTCTTC. V gene TRBV27 combines with J gene TRBJ2-1, with D perhaps matching TRBD2 (5 bases). This CDR3 is built from 15 residues. Germline CDR1 MNHEY, CDR2 SMNVEV (reference sequence). V gave up 6 bases and J gave up 4 bases, with 16 bases separating them.

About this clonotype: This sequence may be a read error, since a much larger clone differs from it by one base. CDR3 nucleotides: TGCTGTGCTAAACAAGGTAGTAGCTCCTACGAGCAGTACTTC. It codes for CCAKQGSSSYEQYF. The chain joins TRBV20-1 to TRBJ2-7; no definite D call. Per the germline V gene, CDR1 is DFQATT and CDR2 is SNEGSKA (reference sequence). The CDR3 is made up of 14 amino acids.

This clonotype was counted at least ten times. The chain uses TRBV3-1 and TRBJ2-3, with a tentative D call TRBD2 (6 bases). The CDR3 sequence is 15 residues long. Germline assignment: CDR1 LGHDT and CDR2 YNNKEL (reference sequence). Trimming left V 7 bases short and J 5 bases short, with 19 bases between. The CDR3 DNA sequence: TGTGCCAGCACCGGGAGTGACTCACGGGGAGATACGCAGTATTTT. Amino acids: CASTGSDSRGDTQYF.

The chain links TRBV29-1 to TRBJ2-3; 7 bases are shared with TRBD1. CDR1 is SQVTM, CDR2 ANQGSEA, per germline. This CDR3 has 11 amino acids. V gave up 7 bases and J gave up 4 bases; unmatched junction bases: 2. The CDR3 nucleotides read TGCAGCGGACAGGGAGCAGATACGCAGTATTTT. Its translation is CSGQGADTQYF.

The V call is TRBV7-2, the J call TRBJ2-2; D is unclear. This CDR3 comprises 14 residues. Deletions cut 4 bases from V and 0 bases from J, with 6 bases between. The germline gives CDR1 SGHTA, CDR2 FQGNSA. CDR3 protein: CASSSTPNTGELFF. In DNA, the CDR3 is TGTGCCAGCAGCTCCACCCCGAACACCGGGGAGCTGTTTTTT. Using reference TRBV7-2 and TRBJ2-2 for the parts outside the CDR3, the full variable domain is GAGVSQSPSNKVTEKGKDVELRCDPISGHTALYWYRQSLGQGLEFLIYFQGNSAPDKSGLPSDRFSAERTGGSVSTLTIQRTQQEDSAVYLCASSSTPNTGELFFGEGSRLTVL.

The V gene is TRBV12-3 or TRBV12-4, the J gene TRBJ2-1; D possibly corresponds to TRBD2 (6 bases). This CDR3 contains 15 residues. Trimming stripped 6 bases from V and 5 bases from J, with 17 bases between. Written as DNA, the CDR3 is TGTGCCAGCAGACCCGAGTCGGGACTTAACAATGAGCAGTTCTTC. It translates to CASRPESGLNNEQFF.

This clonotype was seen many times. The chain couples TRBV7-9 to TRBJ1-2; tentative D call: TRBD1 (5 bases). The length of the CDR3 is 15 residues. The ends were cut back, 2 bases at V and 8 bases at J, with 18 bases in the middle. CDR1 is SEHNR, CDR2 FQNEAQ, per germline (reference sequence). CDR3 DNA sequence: TGTGCCAGCAGCTTATCTGGGTTCGCGCAGGGAGGCTACACCTTC. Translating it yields CASSLSGFAQGGYTF.